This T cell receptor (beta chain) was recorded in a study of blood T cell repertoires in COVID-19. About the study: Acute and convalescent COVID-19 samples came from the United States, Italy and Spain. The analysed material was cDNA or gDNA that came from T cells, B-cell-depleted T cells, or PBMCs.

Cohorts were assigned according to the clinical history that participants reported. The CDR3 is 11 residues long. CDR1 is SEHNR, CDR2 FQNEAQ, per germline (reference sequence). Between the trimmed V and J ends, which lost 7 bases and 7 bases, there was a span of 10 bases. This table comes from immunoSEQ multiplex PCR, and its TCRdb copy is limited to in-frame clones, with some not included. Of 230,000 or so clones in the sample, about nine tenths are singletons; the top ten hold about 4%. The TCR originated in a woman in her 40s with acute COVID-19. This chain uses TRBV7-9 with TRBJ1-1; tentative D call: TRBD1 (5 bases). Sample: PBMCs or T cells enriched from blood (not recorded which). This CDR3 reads CASTRGGEAFF. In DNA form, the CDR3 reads TGTGCCAGCACCCGGGGGGGTGAAGCTTTCTTT.